The 29 T cell receptor beta chains reported below all come from one sample, sequenced in a study of tumor-infiltrating lymphocytes in primary liver carcinoma. The study co-extracted DNA and RNA from around 18-30 mg of unsorted bulk tissue. A constant-region primer served to make TCR beta cDNA from about 530 ng total RNA. Each TCR beta library was derived from three nested multiplex PCR rounds that employed slightly modified ARM-PCR. The first two PCR rounds, roughly 11 cycles each, used TRBV1-TRBV30 forward primers and a C-beta reverse primer. Via MiXCR, TCRdb re-called the multiplex PCR reads, giving one row per CDR3 protein. There are 150,000 to 200,000 distinct CDR3 sequences in the sample; around four fifths occur only once, and 18% lies in the top ten. The sequenced material came from tumor tissue from primary liver carcinoma. The receptors were gathered from a man in his forties with primary liver carcinoma and hepatitis B virus infection.

A word on this clonotype: A junction end diverges from the germline sequence, so it may reflect a read error. This chain connects TRBV7-8 to TRBJ2-4; D perhaps matches TRBD2 (5 bases). CDR1 and CDR2 from the germline V gene are SGHVS and FQNEAQ. The CDR3 loop spans 15 amino acids. CDR3 amino acids: CVILGSKGGKNIQYF. In nucleotides, the CDR3 is TGTGTCATTTTGGGTTCGAAAGGAGGCAAAAACATTCAGTATTTC.

About this clonotype: At one boundary the junction diverges from the germline segment, which might be a read error. This rearrangement joins TRBV6-6 to TRBJ1-2; D ambiguous. The CDR3 loop spans 15 amino acids. Germline assignment: CDR1 MNHNY and CDR2 SVGAGI (reference sequence). Written as DNA, the CDR3 is TGTGCCAGGAGTCGTGGAATGGCCACTCAGTATGGCCACGCCTTC. Encoded protein: CARSRGMATQYGHAF.

A remark on this clonotype: A single base separates this from a much larger clone, so it may be a read error. This rearrangement joins TRBV7-9 to TRBJ2-7; 9 bases match TRBD1. The CDR3 spans 15 residues. Germline CDR1 reads SEHNR; CDR2 reads FQNEAQ (reference sequence). V lost 2 bases and J lost 7; bases outside the gene matches: 9. CDR3 nucleotides: TGTGCCAGCAGCTTATGGTGGACAGGGGTGGAGGAGCAGTACTTC. Its translation: CASSLWWTGVEEQYF.

J is TRBJ2-3 and V is TRBV29-1, with TRBD1 matching over 9 bases. Germline V lookup: CDR1 SQVTM, CDR2 ANQGSEA. The CDR3 sequence is 14 residues long. Trimming at V came to 5 bases and at J to 1 base, leaving 4 bases not matched to a gene. The CDR3 sequence: CSVKRTGGTDTQYF. CDR3 nucleotide sequence: TGCAGCGTTAAACGGACAGGGGGCACAGATACGCAGTATTTT.

The chain recombines TRBV4-3 with TRBJ2-2; no definite D call. V gave up 3 bases and J gave up 6 bases, with 20 bases separating them. There are 17 residues in the CDR3. From germline, CDR1 is LGHNA and CDR2 YSLEER. CDR3 nucleotides: TGCGCCAGCAGCCACCGACCATATAGGGATGAGCCCGGGGAGCTGTTTTTT. Its translation is CASSHRPYRDEPGELFF.

This clonotype has a handful of counts. This clone may be a read error of a much larger clone one base away. The chain is built from TRBV2 and TRBJ1-5, with D hard to call. From germline, CDR1 is SNHLY and CDR2 FYNNEI. V was clipped by 4 bases and J by 6 bases, with 10 bases between them. The CDR3 runs 13 residues. CDR3 region: CASSGQPGQPQHF. The CDR3 DNA reads as TGTGCCAGCAGTGGTCAACCTGGTCAGCCCCAGCATTTT.

As to this clonotype: A much larger clone lies a single base off, so this may be a read error. This chain connects TRBV7-9 to TRBJ1-2; no definite D call. The CDR3 length is 10 residues. Germline-derived CDR1 and CDR2 are SEHNR and FQNEAQ (reference sequence). The CDR3 protein is CASSSLASPF. CDR3 nucleotide sequence: TGTGCCAGCAGCTCACTCGCCTCGCCCTTC.

In the case of this clonotype: A read error may produce the germline difference seen at one junction end. J is TRBJ1-4 and V is TRBV6-1; D unresolved. CDR1 MNHNS and CDR2 SASEGT come from the germline V gene. The CDR3 has 16 residues. The CDR3 here is CVSSGPGLATNEKLFF. In DNA form, the CDR3 reads TGCGTCAGCAGTGGACCGGGTCTGGCAACTAATGAAAAACTGTTTTTT.

Remarks on this clonotype: One end of the junction is discordant with germline, which a read error may explain. The J gene is TRBJ2-5, the V gene TRBV5-6; D tentatively reads TRBD1 or TRBD2 (5 bases each). The CDR3 covers 15 residues. Per germline, CDR1 SGHDT and CDR2 YYEEEE. CDR3 in DNA: TGTGCCAGCATCTTGGACACTGGAGGAGGAGAGACCCAGTACTTC. Protein sequence: CASILDTGGGETQYF.

This clonotype was seen only a few times. Mismatch with germline at one junction end may stem from a read error. The J gene is TRBJ2-4, the V gene TRBV11-1, with 13 bases lining up with TRBD2. The V gene's germline CDR1 is SGHAT and CDR2 FQDESV (reference sequence). The length of the CDR3 is 17 residues. The CDR3 sequence: CASSSPGTSGTRNIQYF. The DNA of the CDR3 is TGTGCTAGCAGCTCTCCCGGGACTAGCGGGACCAGAAACATTCAATACTTC. Full variable domain (outside the CDR3, taken from reference TRBV11-1 and TRBJ2-4): EAEVAQSPRYKITEKSQAVAFWCDPISGHATLYWYRQILGQGPELLVQFQDESVVDDSQLPKDRFSAERLKGVDSTLKIQPAELGDSAMYLCASSSPGTSGTRNIQYFGAGTRLSVL.

Remarks on this clonotype: At one of its ends the junction is not consistent with the germline gene, which may arise from a read error. The chain joins TRBV4-2 to TRBJ1-1, with unresolved D. The germline gives CDR1 LGHNA, CDR2 YNFKEQ. This CDR3 is 16 amino acids long. The CDR3 DNA follows: TGTACCAGCAGCCCGAGGATCTCCGGACTGAACACTGAAGCTTTCTTT. Protein product: CTSSPRISGLNTEAFF.

With regard to this clonotype: A read error may produce the germline difference seen at one junction end. The V gene is TRBV12-3 or TRBV12-4, the J gene TRBJ1-3, with D uncertain. The CDR3 is made up of 11 amino acids. CDR3 coding DNA: TGTGCCAGTAGTACTACAAACATCATATATTTT. It translates to CASSTTNIIYF.

A remark on this clonotype: The junction does not match germline at one end; this may be a read error. CDR3 loop: CAISWATETQYF. CDR3 DNA sequence: TGTGCCATCAGTTGGGCCACAGAAACGCAGTATTTT. The V gene is TRBV24-1, the J gene TRBJ2-3, with D uncertain. There are 12 residues in the CDR3. From germline, CDR1 is KGHDR and CDR2 SFDVKD.

A remark on this clonotype: Germline is not matched at one junction end, which may reflect a read error. The gene calls are TRBV6-2 or TRBV6-3 and TRBJ1-2; D gene unclear. The length of the CDR3 is 14 residues. Germline V gene data show CDR1 as MNHEY and CDR2 as SVGEGT. DNA for the CDR3: TGTACCAGCAGTGCCTCGACAAGCCTGGGGGGCTACACCTTC. Translation gives CTSSASTSLGGYTF.

For this clonotype: Just one base apart from a much larger clone, this may be a read error. V gene TRBV30 combines with J gene TRBJ1-1, with 9 positions matching TRBD1. CDR3 length: 14 residues. Germline V lookup: CDR1 GTSNPN, CDR2 SVGIG (reference sequence). The CDR3, as DNA: TGTGTCTGGAGTCTCGGACAGGGGCACACTGAAGCTTTCTTT. This sequence encodes CVWSLGQGHTEAFF.

About this clonotype itself: This CDR3 is missing its conserved last phenylalanine or tryptophan, likely due to a read error. The chain links TRBV11-1 to TRBJ2-1, with TRBD2 matching 11 bases. CDR1 is SGHAT and CDR2 is FQDESV in the germline V gene (reference sequence). The CDR3 extends over 16 amino acids. This CDR3 is CASSPGLAGEYNEQFL. Here the CDR3 DNA reads TGTGCCAGCAGCCCTGGACTAGCGGGCGAATACAATGAACAGTTCCTC.

The chain recombines TRBV6-2 or TRBV6-3 with TRBJ2-3; TRBD2 matches at 7 bases. CDR3 length: 13 amino acids. Germline values: CDR1 MNHEY, CDR2 SVGEGT. V lost 4 bases, J lost 14 bases, and 12 bases stayed unmatched. CDR3 loop: CASSSELANTRYF. The DNA of the CDR3 is TGTGCCAGCAGTTCGGAACTAGCGAATACGAGGTATTTT.

This clonotype showed up just a few times. This likely comes from a read error, as the CDR3 has no conserved phenylalanine or tryptophan at its end. The chain uses TRBV12-3 or TRBV12-4 and TRBJ1-5; TRBD1 might be the D (6 bases). The CDR3 has 15 residues. The V end was cut by 7 bases, the J end by 4 bases, with 17 bases between. The CDR3 loop reads CASTRDIAINQPQHL. The CDR3 region has the DNA TGTGCCAGCACGCGGGACATCGCAATAAATCAGCCCCAGCATTTA.

As for this clonotype: This likely comes from a read error, as the CDR3 has no conserved phenylalanine or tryptophan at its end. The V and J genes are TRBV12-5 and TRBJ2-1; the D is unclear. Per the germline V gene, CDR1 is LGHNT and CDR2 is FRNRAP. The CDR3 is 12 amino acids. In nucleotides, the CDR3 is TGTGCTAATGGTCTGCGATTGGGTGAGCAGTTCGTC. It encodes CANGLRLGEQFV.

On this clonotype itself: One end of the junction fails to match germline, which may point to a read error. The chain employs TRBV11-2 and TRBJ2-7, with 7 bases fitting TRBD1. Germline CDR1 and CDR2: SGHAT and FQNNGV. The CDR3 runs 15 residues. The CDR3 DNA is TGTGCCACCAGCTTACGCTGTACAGGGGAAAACGAGCAGTACTTC. Translated, it gives CATSLRCTGENEQYF.

There are many counts of this clonotype. The chain is built from TRBV5-1 and TRBJ1-4, with TRBD1 matching over 10 bases. CDR1 is SGHRS, CDR2 YFSETQ, per germline. The ends lost 4 bases at V and 8 bases at J; junction bases unmatched: 8. The CDR3 is made up of 15 amino acids. The CDR3 is CASSVGQGKGEKLFF. The CDR3 nucleotides are TGCGCCAGCAGCGTGGGACAGGGGAAAGGGGAAAAACTGTTTTTT.

There are a few counts of this clonotype. The conserved phenylalanine or tryptophan normally closing the CDR3 is absent here, so this likely arose from a read error. The chain uses TRBV4-3 and TRBJ2-1; possible D gene TRBD2, 6 bases. V lost 0 bases and J lost 6, with 12 bases in between. CDR3 size: 15 residues. Germline V gene data show CDR1 as LGHNA and CDR2 as YSLEER. The CDR3 sequence is CASSQDPTGANEQFL. CDR3 DNA sequence: TGCGCCAGCAGCCAAGATCCTACGGGAGCCAATGAGCAGTTCTTG.

This clonotype was detected once. The chain joins TRBV7-9 to TRBJ2-7; maybe TRBD1 (6 bases). CDR3 length equals 14 residues. CDR1 is SEHNR and CDR2 is FQNEAQ in the germline V gene (reference sequence). Trimming pared 3 bases from V and 9 bases from J, leaving 18 bases between. As DNA, the CDR3 is TGTGCCAGCAGCTTGAGACAGGACCTCGAACGGCAGTACTTC. It specifies CASSLRQDLERQYF.

The V and J genes are TRBV29-1 and TRBJ1-2; no firm D call. The ends were cut back, 7 bases at V and 10 bases at J, with 19 bases in the middle. The CDR3 runs to 12 residues. Germline V CDR1 and CDR2: SQVTM, ANQGSEA. In nucleotides, the CDR3 is TGCAGCGGAGGAGGTTTGAACTATTCCTACACCTTC. Residues: CSGGGLNYSYTF.

With regard to this clonotype: The final CDR3 position lacks the conserved phenylalanine or tryptophan, pointing to a likely read error. The genes are TRBV5-8 and TRBJ2-1; 13 positions agree with TRBD2. This CDR3 has 16 residues. Germline loops: CDR1 SGHTS, CDR2 YDEGEE. The CDR3 region is CVSNSGLAGLYNEQFS. The CDR3 coding sequence is TGTGTCAGCAACTCGGGACTAGCGGGATTATACAATGAGCAGTTCTCC.

V is TRBV24-1 and J is TRBJ2-7, with 7 bases matching TRBD1. Germline loops: CDR1 KGHDR, CDR2 SFDVKD. The CDR3 covers 15 residues. V gave up 2 bases and J gave up 4 bases; unmatched junction bases: 7. CDR3 DNA: TGTGCCACCAGTGATTCCCTGACAGGGAAATACGAGCAGTACTTC. Translating gives CATSDSLTGKYEQYF.

In the case of this clonotype: A read error may produce the germline difference seen at one junction end. V usage is TRBV11-3 and J usage is TRBJ1-2, with 7 bases that match TRBD1. CDR3 length equals 17 residues. Germline assignment: CDR1 SGHNT and CDR2 YENEEA. This CDR3 is CAGSPTGQSSSHSGYTF. DNA of the CDR3: TGTGCCGGCAGCCCAACGGGACAGTCCTCATCCCACTCCGGTTACACTTTC.

In the case of this clonotype: The CDR3 carries no conserved terminal phenylalanine or tryptophan, so it likely arises from a read error. The chain recombines TRBV4-2 with TRBJ2-7; TRBD2 agrees at 7 bases. CDR3 length equals 16 residues. Germline V lookup: CDR1 LGHNA, CDR2 YNFKEQ. CDR3 DNA: TGTGCCAGAAGCCCAGAACTAGCGCCGATGACGGACGAGCAGTACTTA. Its protein is CARSPELAPMTDEQYL.

Notes on this clonotype: The junction differs from germline at one of its ends, possibly a read error. This chain links TRBV11-2 with TRBJ2-5; D might be TRBD2 (5 bases). This CDR3 has 15 residues. The germline gives CDR1 SGHAT, CDR2 FQNNGV. Here the CDR3 reads CVSSFTPHGGETQYF. For the CDR3, the DNA is TGTGTCAGCAGCTTTACCCCCCATGGCGGGGAGACCCAGTACTTC.